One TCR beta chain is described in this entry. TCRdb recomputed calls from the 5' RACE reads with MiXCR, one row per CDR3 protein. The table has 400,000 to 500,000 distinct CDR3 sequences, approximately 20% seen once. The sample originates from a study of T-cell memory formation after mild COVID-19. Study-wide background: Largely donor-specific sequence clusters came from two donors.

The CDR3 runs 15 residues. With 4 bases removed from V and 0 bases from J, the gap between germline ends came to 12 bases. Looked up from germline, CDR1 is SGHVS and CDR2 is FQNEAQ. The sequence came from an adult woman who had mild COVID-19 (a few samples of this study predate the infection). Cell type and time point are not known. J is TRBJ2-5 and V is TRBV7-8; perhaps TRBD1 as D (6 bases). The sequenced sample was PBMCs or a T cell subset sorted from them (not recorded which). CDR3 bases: TGTGCCAGCAGCTCGGGACACCAGTACCAAGAGACCCAGTACTTC. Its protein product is CASSSGHQYQETQYF.